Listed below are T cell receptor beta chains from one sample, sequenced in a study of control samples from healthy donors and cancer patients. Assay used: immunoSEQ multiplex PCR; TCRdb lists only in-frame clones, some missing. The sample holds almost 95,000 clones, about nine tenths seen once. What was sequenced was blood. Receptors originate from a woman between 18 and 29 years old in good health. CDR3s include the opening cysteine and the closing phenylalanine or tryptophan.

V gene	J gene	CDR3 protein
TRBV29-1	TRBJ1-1	CSVEAPRQGITEAFF
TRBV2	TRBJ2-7	CASSDGLAGARTDYEQYF
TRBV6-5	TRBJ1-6	CASSYSTGGGSLPLHF
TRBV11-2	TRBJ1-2	CASSLDHYGYTF
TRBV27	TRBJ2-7	CASSSGTSGYEQYF
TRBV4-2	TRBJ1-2	CASSQESGATNYGYTF
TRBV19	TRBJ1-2	CATYGGVGYTF
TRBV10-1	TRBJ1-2	CATITGQIFNYGYTF
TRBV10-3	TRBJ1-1	CAISESGIFSMGQQGLGTEAFF
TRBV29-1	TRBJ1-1	CSVNRDRDTEAFF
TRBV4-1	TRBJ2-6	CASSQVPLAANSGANVLTF
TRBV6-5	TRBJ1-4	CASSPQGGNEKLFF
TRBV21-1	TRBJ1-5	CASSKGNRDRELNQPQHF
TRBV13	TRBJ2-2	CASSFTRNTGELFF
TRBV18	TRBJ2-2	CASSPPTPTGGLNTGELFF
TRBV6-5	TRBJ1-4	CASSPALLGFQLFF
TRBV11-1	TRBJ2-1	CASSLQRGAYNEQFF
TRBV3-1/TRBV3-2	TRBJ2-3	CASSPRTSSGLVAQYF
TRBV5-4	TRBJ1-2	CASSKRIDGNYGYTF
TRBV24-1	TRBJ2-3	CATSDGGTDTQYF
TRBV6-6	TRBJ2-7	CASSPLLARSYEQYF
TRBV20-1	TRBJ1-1	CSASEYRNTEAFF
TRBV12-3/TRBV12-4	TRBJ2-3	CASSFSDTQYF
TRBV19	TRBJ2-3	CASRPWVGDRDTQYF
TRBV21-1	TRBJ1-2	CASTTLRSEEVGGYTF
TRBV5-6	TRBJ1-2	CASSGDRGRWTYTF
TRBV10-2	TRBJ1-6	CASSSGTGGKGSPLHF
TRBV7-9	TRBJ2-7	CASSALDGTGGGNFYEQYF
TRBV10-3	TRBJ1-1	CAISDIKKTGNTEAFF
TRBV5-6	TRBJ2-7	CASSVGDGYYEQYF
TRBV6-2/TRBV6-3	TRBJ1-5	CASSYETGSWQPQHF
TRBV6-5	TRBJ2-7	CASRVVGTGREQYF
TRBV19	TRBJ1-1	CASSRYGQVNTEAFF
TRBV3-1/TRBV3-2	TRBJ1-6	CASSPEGGSYNSPLHF
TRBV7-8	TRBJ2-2	CASSLNPASGGRTNTGELFF